What follows is one T cell receptor beta chain and its context. This entry belongs to a study of radiotherapy plus CTLA-4 blockade in lung cancer. The CDR3 extends over 17 amino acids. Germline trimming cut 6 bases from V and 1 base from J; bases unmatched to any gene: 8. Germline V CDR1 and CDR2: MDHEN, SYDVKM. Here immunoSEQ multiplex PCR was the method, and the copy in TCRdb shows in-frame clones only, minus some. The repertoire includes approximately 89,000 clones, roughly four fifths of them detected once, and 14% to 15% sits in the top ten. The sequence came from a human donor with non-small cell lung cancer that progressed on radiotherapy plus ipilimumab. This material consisted of peripheral blood, taken from a patient treated with radiotherapy plus ipilimumab. The rearrangement links TRBV28 to TRBJ1-5; 11 bases are a match to TRBD1. The CDR3 region is CASSPGQGVASNQPQHF. The DNA for the CDR3 is TGTGCCAGCAGCCCGGGACAGGGGGTTGCAAGCAATCAGCCCCAGCATTTT.